Described below is a single TCR beta chain sequence and its context. Its antigen is undetermined. CD8+CD57+ cell expansion had been shown by flow cytometry in patients chosen for sequencing. At the time of blood sampling, patients had not yet received any therapy. This sample is drawn from a study of CD8+CD57+ T cells in acquired aplastic anemia. General observations from the study: It was found that fewer than 35 CD8+ CDR3 sequences were shared between patients and controls.

Researchers used genomic DNA as the template to profile TCR beta VDJ and CDR3. TCRdb re-called the reads with MiXCR, one entry per CDR3 protein. The sample carries 160,000 or so distinct CDR3 sequences, around 48% recorded once. Sequenced input: sorted CD4+, CD8+, or CD8+CD57+ T cells (not recorded which) from PBMCs. The receptor was isolated from a human donor with aplastic anemia.

The CDR3 spells CASSHRSSSYGYTF. In nucleotides, the CDR3 is TGTGCCAGCAGTCACAGGTCTTCGAGCTATGGCTACACCTTC. This chain uses TRBV12-3 or TRBV12-4 with TRBJ1-2, with D perhaps matching TRBD1 (5 bases). The CDR3 length is 14 residues. The V gene lost 5 bases and the J gene lost 4 bases, with 14 bases spanning the gap.